The clone carrying this TCR beta chain occurred a few times. The data were obtained in a study of T-cell memory formation after mild COVID-19. Deletions cut 8 bases from V and 0 bases from J, with 10 bases between. CDR3 length: 13 amino acids. The V gene's germline CDR1 is ENHRY and CDR2 SYGVKD. Employing constant-segment primers, 5'RACE generated TCR alpha and TCR beta cDNA libraries bearing sample barcodes and UMIs. TCRdb re-called the 5' RACE reads with MiXCR, one entry per CDR3 protein. The table includes fewer than 350,000 distinct CDR3 sequences, roughly 13% detected once. The sample consisted of PBMCs or a T cell subset sorted from them (not recorded which). The TCR was taken from a young man who had mild COVID-19 (a few samples of this study predate the infection). Cell type and time point are not known. The chain is built from TRBV10-3 and TRBJ1-1; D is ambiguous. CDR3 nucleotides: TGTGCCATCCAGTCGGGCTTGAACACTGAAGCTTTCTTT. Translated, it gives CAIQSGLNTEAFF.